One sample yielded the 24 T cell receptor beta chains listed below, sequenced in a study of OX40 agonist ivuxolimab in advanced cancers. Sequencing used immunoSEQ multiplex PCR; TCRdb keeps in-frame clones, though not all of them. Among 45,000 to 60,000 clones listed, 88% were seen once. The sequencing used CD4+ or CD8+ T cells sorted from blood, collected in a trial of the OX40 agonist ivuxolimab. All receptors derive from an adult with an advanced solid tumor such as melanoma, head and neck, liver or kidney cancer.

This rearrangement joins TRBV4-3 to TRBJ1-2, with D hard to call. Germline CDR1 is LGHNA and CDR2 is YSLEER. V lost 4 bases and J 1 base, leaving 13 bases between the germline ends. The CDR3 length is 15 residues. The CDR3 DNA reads TGCGCCAGCAGCCCCTCCAGTCCGGTTAACTATGGCTACACCTTC. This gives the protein CASSPSSPVNYGYTF.

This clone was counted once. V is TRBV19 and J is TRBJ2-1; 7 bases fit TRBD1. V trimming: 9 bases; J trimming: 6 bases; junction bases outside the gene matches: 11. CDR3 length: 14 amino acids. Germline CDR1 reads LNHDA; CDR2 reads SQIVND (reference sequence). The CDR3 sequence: CASKPGQRLNEQFF. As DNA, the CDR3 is TGTGCCAGCAAACCGGGACAGAGACTCAATGAGCAGTTCTTC.

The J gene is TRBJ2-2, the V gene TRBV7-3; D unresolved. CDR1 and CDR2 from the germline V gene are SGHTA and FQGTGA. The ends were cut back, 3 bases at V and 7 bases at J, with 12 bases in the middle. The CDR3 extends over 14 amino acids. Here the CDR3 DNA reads TGTGCCAGCAGCTTTAAAGTAGACGTCGGGGAGCTGTTTTTT. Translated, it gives CASSFKVDVGELFF.

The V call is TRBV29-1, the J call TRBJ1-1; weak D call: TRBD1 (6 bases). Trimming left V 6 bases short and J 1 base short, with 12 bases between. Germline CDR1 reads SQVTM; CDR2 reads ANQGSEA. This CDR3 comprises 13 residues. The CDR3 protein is CSVSGTRNTEAFF. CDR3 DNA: TGCAGCGTCTCCGGGACAAGGAACACTGAAGCTTTCTTT.

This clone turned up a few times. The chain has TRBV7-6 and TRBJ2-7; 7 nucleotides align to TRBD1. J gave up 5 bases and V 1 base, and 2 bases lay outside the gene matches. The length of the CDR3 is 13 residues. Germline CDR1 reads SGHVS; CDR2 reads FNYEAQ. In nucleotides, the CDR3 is TGTGCCAGCAGCTTAGGAGACAGGGACGAGCAGTACTTC. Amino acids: CASSLGDRDEQYF. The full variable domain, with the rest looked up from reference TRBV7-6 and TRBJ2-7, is GAGVSQSPRYKVTKRGQDVALRCDPISGHVSLYWYRQALGQGPEFLTYFNYEAQQDKSGLPNDRFSAERPEGSISTLTIQRTEQRDSAMYRCASSLGDRDEQYFGPGTRLTVT.

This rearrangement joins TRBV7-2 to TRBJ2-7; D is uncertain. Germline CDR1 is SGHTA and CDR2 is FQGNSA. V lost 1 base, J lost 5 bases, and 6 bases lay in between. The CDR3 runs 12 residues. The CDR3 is CASSLVRHEQYF. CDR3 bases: TGTGCCAGCAGCTTAGTTCGGCACGAGCAGTACTTC.

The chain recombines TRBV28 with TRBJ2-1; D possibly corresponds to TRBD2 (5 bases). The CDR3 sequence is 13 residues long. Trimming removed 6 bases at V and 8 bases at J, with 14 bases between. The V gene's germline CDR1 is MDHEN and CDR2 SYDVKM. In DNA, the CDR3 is TGTGCCAGCAGCAAAAGCCCCGGGGATGAGCAGTTCTTC. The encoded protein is CASSKSPGDEQFF. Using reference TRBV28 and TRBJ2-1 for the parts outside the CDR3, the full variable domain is DVKVTQSSRYLVKRTGEKVFLECVQDMDHENMFWYRQDPGLGLRLIYFSYDVKMKEKGDIPEGYSVSREKKERFSLILESASTNQTSMYLCASSKSPGDEQFFGPGTRLTVL.

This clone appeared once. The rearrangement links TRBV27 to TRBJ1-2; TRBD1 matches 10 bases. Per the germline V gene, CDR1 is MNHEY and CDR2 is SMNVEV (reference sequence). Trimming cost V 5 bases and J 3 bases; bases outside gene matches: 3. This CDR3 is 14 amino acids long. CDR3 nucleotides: TGTGCCAGCAGTAAGACAGGGGGCTACTATGGCTACACCTTC. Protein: CASSKTGGYYGYTF.

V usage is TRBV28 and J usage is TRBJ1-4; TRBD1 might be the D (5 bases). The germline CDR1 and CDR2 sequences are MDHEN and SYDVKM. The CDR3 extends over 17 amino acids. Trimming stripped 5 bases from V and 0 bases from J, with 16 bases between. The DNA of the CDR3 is TGTGCCAGCAGTCCCCTCCGACAGTTTGCAACTAATGAAAAACTGTTTTTT. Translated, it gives CASSPLRQFATNEKLFF.

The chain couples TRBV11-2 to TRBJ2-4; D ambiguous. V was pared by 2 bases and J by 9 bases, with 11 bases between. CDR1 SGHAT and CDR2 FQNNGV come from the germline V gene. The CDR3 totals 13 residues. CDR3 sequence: CASSLTVFSIQYF. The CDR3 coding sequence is TGTGCCAGCAGCTTAACTGTCTTCAGCATTCAGTACTTC.

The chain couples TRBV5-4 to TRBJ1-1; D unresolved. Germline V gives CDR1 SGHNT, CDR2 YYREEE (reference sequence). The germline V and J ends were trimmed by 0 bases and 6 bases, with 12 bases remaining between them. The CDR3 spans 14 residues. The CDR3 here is CASSLDVGIAEAFF. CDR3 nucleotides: TGTGCCAGCAGCTTGGATGTCGGGATCGCTGAAGCTTTCTTT.

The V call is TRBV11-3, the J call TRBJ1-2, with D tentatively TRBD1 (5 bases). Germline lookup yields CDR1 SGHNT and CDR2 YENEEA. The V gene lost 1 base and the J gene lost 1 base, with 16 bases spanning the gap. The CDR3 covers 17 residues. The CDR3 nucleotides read TGTGCCAGCAGCTTAGGCGGGACCGGGACTTTTAACTATGGCTACACCTTC. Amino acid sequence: CASSLGGTGTFNYGYTF. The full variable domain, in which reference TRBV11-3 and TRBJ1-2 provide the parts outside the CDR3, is EAGVVQSPRYKIIEKKQPVAFWCNPISGHNTLYWYLQNLGQGPELLIRYENEEAVDDSQLPKDRFSAERLKGVDSTLKIQPAELGDSAVYLCASSLGGTGTFNYGYTFGSGTRLTVV.

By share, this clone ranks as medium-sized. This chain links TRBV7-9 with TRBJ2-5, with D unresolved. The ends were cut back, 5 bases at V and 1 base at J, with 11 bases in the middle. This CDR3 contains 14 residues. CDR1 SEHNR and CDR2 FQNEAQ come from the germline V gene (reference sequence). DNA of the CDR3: TGTGCCAGCAGCGGCACCATATTCCAAGAGACCCAGTACTTC. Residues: CASSGTIFQETQYF.

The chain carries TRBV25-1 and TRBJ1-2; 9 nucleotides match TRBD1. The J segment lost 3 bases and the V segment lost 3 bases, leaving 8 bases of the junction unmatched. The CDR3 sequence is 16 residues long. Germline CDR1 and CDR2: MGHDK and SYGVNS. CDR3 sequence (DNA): TGTGCCAGCAGTGAGAGTCCGGGACAGGGTGACTATGGCTACACCTTC. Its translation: CASSESPGQGDYGYTF.

This CDR3 is CASSLVMVWGGRELFF. The CDR3 nucleotides read TGTGCCAGCAGCTTAGTTATGGTTTGGGGAGGACGAGAGCTGTTTTTT. The V gene is TRBV7-2, the J gene TRBJ2-2; a weak D match, TRBD2 (6 bases). This CDR3 comprises 16 residues. Trimming cost V 1 base and J 11 bases, with 20 bases left between them. The V gene's germline CDR1 is SGHTA and CDR2 FQGNSA.

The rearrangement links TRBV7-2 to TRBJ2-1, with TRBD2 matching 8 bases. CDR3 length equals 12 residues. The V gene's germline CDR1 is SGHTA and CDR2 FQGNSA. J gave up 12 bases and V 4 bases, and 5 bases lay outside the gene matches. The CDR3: CASSSSGSSQFF. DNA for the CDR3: TGTGCCAGCAGCTCAAGCGGGAGTTCGCAGTTCTTC.

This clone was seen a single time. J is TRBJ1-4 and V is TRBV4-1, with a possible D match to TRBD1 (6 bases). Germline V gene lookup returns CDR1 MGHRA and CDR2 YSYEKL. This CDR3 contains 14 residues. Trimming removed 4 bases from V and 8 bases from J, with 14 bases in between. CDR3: CASSRDRRLEKLFF. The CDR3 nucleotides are TGCGCCAGCAGCCGAGACAGGAGGCTAGAAAAACTGTTTTTT.

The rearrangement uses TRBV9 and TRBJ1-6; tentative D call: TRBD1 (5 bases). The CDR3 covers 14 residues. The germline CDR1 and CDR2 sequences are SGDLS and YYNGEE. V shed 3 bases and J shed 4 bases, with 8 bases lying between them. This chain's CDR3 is CASSAGQYNSPLHF. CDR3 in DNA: TGTGCCAGCAGCGCTGGACAATATAATTCACCCCTCCACTTT.

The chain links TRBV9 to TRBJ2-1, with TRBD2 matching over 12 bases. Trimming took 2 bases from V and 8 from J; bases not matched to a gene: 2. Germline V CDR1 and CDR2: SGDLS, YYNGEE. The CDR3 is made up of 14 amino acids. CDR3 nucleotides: TGTGCCAGCAGCGTGACTAGCGGGAGCTATGAGCAGTTCTTC. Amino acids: CASSVTSGSYEQFF.

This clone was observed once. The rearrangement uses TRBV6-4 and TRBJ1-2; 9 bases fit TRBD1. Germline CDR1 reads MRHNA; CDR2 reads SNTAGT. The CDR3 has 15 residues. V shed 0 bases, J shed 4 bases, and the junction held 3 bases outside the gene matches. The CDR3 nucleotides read TGTGCCAGCAGTGACTCGGGACAGGGAACCTATGGCTACACCTTC. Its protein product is CASSDSGQGTYGYTF.

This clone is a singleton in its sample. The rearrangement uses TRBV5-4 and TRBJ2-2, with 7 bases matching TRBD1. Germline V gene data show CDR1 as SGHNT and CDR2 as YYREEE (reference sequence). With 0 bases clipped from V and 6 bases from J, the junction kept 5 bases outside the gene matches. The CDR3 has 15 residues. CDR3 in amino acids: CASSLAGQVAGELFF. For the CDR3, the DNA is TGTGCCAGCAGCTTGGCCGGACAGGTGGCCGGGGAGCTGTTTTTT.

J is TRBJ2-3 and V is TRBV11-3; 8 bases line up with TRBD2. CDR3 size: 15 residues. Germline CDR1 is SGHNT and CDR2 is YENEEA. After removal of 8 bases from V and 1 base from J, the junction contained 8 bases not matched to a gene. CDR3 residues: CASASGTSGTDTQYF. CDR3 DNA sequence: TGTGCCAGCGCTTCCGGGACTAGTGGCACAGATACGCAGTATTTT.

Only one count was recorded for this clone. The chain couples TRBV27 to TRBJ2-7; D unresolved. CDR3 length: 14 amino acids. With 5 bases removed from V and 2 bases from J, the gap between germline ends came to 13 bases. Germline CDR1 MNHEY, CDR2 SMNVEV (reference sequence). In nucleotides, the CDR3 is TGTGCCAGCAGTAAATGGGCGGAAGCCTACGAGCAGTACTTC. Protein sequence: CASSKWAEAYEQYF.

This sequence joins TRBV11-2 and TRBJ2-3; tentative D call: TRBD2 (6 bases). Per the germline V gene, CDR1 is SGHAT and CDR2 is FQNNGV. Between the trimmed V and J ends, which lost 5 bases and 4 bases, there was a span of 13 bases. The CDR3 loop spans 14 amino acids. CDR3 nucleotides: TGTGCCAGCAGCGAAAGACTAGAGGCAGATACGCAGTATTTT. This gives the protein CASSERLEADTQYF.